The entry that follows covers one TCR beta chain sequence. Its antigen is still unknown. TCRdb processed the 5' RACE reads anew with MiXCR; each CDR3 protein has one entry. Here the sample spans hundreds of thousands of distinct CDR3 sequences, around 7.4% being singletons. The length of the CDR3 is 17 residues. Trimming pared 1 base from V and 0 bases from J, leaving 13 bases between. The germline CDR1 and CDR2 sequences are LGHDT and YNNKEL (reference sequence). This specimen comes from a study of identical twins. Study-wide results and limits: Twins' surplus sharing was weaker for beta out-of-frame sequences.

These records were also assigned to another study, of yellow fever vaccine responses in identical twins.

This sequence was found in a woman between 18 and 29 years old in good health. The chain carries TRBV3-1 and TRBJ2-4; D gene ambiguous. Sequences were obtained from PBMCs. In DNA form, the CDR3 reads TGTGCCAGCAGCCAAGCCTCGGACGTCCTAGCCAAAAACATTCAGTACTTC. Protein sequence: CASSQASDVLAKNIQYF.